This is a list of T cell receptor beta chains from one sample in a study of shared clonotypes between healthy human individuals. Assay used: immunoSEQ multiplex PCR; TCRdb lists only in-frame clones, some missing. Among 2,500,000 or so clones listed, roughly 92% were seen once. Specimen: naive CD4+ T cells sorted from blood. The source of these receptors is a man between 18 and 35 years old in good health. Each CDR3 is given with its conserved first and last residue. A D gene is named only where the DNA matches it firmly. Not every row has a clone size; where given, it reads once, few, many or a size class.

j_call v_call clone_size d_call cdr3_aa cdr3_nt
TRBJ2-2 TRBV4-1 NA NA CASSQGRWYTVDTGELFF TGCGCCAGCAGCCAAGGAAGATGGTACACAGTAGACACCGGGGAGCTGTTTTTT
TRBJ2-2 TRBV9 NA NA CASSVVALNTGELFF TGTGCCAGCAGCGTAGTAGCTTTAAACACCGGGGAGCTGTTTTTT
TRBJ2-7 TRBV7-2 NA NA CASSPSSRFASGYYEQYF TGTGCCAGCAGCCCCTCTAGCCGATTTGCTAGTGGGTACTACGAGCAGTACTTC
TRBJ2-7 TRBV6-1 NA TRBD2 CATDRSGGYEQYF TGTGCCACCGACCGGAGCGGGGGGTACGAGCAGTACTTC
TRBJ1-5 TRBV27 NA NA CASKVPSGGNQPQHF TGTGCCAGCAAGGTGCCGTCAGGCGGAAATCAGCCCCAGCATTTT
TRBJ1-2 TRBV30 NA NA CAWTSGGGRPWGYTF TGTGCCTGGACCAGCGGCGGGGGGCGCCCCTGGGGCTACACCTTC
TRBJ1-2 TRBV19 NA TRBD1 CASSRPDRGVGYTF TGTGCCAGTAGTCGCCCCGACAGGGGGGTCGGCTACACCTTC
TRBJ2-7 TRBV7-2 NA NA CASSSTRVEQYF TGTGCCAGCAGCTCTACTAGGGTTGAGCAGTACTTC
TRBJ2-5 TRBV4-1 NA TRBD2 CASSQGTGLAGGEETQYF TGCGCCAGCAGCCAAGGTACCGGACTAGCGGGAGGGGAAGAGACCCAGTACTTC
TRBJ2-3 TRBV5-1 NA TRBD2 CASSNSGRDVTDTQYF TGCGCCAGCAGTAATAGCGGGAGGGATGTTACAGATACGCAGTATTTT
TRBJ2-7 TRBV6-1 NA NA CASSSRTEAYEQYF TGTGCCAGCAGTTCCCGGACGGAAGCCTACGAGCAGTACTTC
TRBJ1-5 TRBV6-5 NA NA CASREDSYQPQHF TGTGCCAGCAGAGAGGACAGTTATCAGCCCCAGCATTTT
TRBJ1-2 TRBV7-9 NA TRBD1 CASSLVSGQGKGGYTF TGTGCCAGCAGCTTAGTTTCCGGACAGGGGAAAGGTGGCTACACCTTC
TRBJ1-2 TRBV25-1 NA NA CASSDIGYGYTF TGTGCCAGCAGTGACATCGGGTATGGCTACACCTTC
TRBJ1-1 TRBV5-1 NA NA CASSLSTSDTEAFF TGCGCCAGCAGCTTAAGTACGTCAGACACTGAAGCTTTCTTT
TRBJ1-1 TRBV28 NA NA CASSSPGPGTEAFF TGTGCCAGCAGTTCGCCGGGACCTGGGACTGAAGCTTTCTTT
TRBJ1-5 TRBV19 once NA CASSYPHSNQPQHF TGTGCCAGTAGCTATCCTCATAGCAATCAGCCCCAGCATTTT
TRBJ1-6 TRBV19 NA NA CASSMEGDSSPLHF TGTGCCAGTAGTATGGAGGGAGATAGTTCACCCCTCCACTTT
TRBJ2-7 TRBV28 NA NA CASSFPAARVSEQYF TGTGCCAGCAGTTTCCCAGCTGCCCGGGTCTCCGAGCAGTACTTC
TRBJ2-7 TRBV6-5 NA TRBD2 CASSTGLAVPYEQYF TGTGCCAGCAGTACGGGACTAGCGGTACCTTACGAGCAGTACTTC
TRBJ1-6 TRBV12-2 few NA CASRFNSPLHF TGTGCAAGTCGTTTCAATTCACCCCTCCACTTT
TRBJ1-4 TRBV10-3 NA TRBD1 CAISGGQGGSEKLFF TGTGCCATCAGTGGGGGACAGGGTGGGAGTGAAAAACTGTTTTTT
TRBJ2-2 TRBV11-2 NA TRBD2 CASSETSGANTGELFF TGTGCCAGCAGCGAGACTAGCGGAGCGAACACCGGGGAGCTGTTTTTT
TRBJ2-5 TRBV20-1 NA NA CSAPTETQYF TGCAGCGCCCCCACAGAGACCCAGTACTTC
TRBJ2-1 TRBV9 NA NA CASSVAVGEQFF TGTGCCAGCAGCGTAGCTGTCGGTGAGCAGTTCTTC
TRBJ1-1 TRBV5-6 NA NA CASSFQGITEAFF TGTGCCAGCAGCTTTCAGGGGATCACTGAAGCTTTCTTT
TRBJ1-2 TRBV9 once NA CASSPDRLLNYGYTF TGTGCCAGCAGTCCCGACAGACTCCTTAACTATGGCTACACCTTC
TRBJ1-3 TRBV5-1 NA NA CASSLEGRGRDTIYF TGCGCCAGCAGCTTGGAGGGGAGAGGACGCGACACCATATATTTT
TRBJ2-1 TRBV2 NA TRBD2 CASTEAGSSYNEQFF TGTGCCAGCACTGAAGCGGGAAGCTCCTACAATGAGCAGTTCTTC
TRBJ2-7 TRBV5-1 NA NA CASSLLGENEQCF TGCGCCAGCAGCTTGCTCGGTGAGAACGAGCAGTGCTTC
TRBJ1-1 TRBV11-2 NA TRBD1 CASSSQGQGAFF TGTGCCAGCAGCTCTCAGGGACAGGGAGCTTTCTTT
TRBJ2-3 TRBV10-1 few NA CASSESTDTQYF TGCGCCAGCAGTGAAAGCACGGATACGCAGTATTTT
TRBJ2-1 TRBV7-8 NA TRBD1 CASSLVGGQGRNEQFF TGTGCCAGCAGCTTAGTAGGCGGACAGGGCCGCAATGAGCAGTTCTTC